The 17 T cell receptor beta chains below were found in one sample sequenced in a study of shared clonotypes between healthy human individuals. Sequencing used immunoSEQ multiplex PCR; TCRdb keeps in-frame clones, though not all of them. This table holds approximately 640,000 clones, 80% to 95% found once. The sample consisted of memory CD8+ T cells from PBMCs. Subset noted: CD45RO+ cells pooled with CCR7-negative TemRA cells. These receptor sequences come from a man between 18 and 29 years old in good health. Some clones in this sample may be carry-over from other donors' samples.

V gene TRBV11-2 combines with J gene TRBJ1-2, with D perhaps TRBD1 (5 bases). The CDR3 has 14 amino acids. CDR1 SGHAT and CDR2 FQNNGV come from the germline V gene. V lost 3 bases and J lost 6, with 14 bases in between. Written as DNA, the CDR3 is TGTGCCAGCAGCTTGGCAGGGATAGGAAATGGCTACACCTTC. Translation gives CASSLAGIGNGYTF.

This chain links TRBV7-2 with TRBJ2-3, with a tentative D call TRBD2 (6 bases). Trimming took 7 bases from V and 0 from J, leaving 14 bases between them. The CDR3 covers 15 residues. The germline V gene has CDR1 SGHTA and CDR2 FQGNSA. CDR3 loop: CASTNGGSSTDTQYF. The CDR3, as DNA: TGTGCCAGCACCAACGGGGGATCTAGCACAGATACGCAGTATTTT.

The chain joins TRBV6-5 to TRBJ2-3; 10 bases match TRBD1. CDR1 MNHEY and CDR2 SVGAGI come from the germline V gene. The length of the CDR3 is 14 residues. J was trimmed by 8 bases and V by 7 bases; bases with no gene match: 9. CDR3 sequence reads: CASTDRGEVGTQYF. The CDR3 nucleotides are TGTGCCAGCACGGACAGGGGGGAGGTTGGTACGCAGTATTTT.

The chain uses TRBV6-6 and TRBJ2-7; D not certain. V was clipped by 4 bases and J by 0 bases, with 10 bases between them. CDR3 length equals 14 residues. In germline, CDR1 is MNHNY, CDR2 SVGAGI (reference sequence). CDR3 region: CASSSPVHSYEQYF. Written as DNA, the CDR3 is TGTGCCAGCAGTTCCCCAGTCCACTCCTACGAGCAGTACTTC.

This clone was counted once. The chain has TRBV7-9 and TRBJ2-7; a weak D match, TRBD2 (6 bases). Per the germline V gene, CDR1 is SEHNR and CDR2 is FQNEAQ (reference sequence). V dropped 10 bases and J dropped 0 bases, with 16 bases sitting between them. CDR3 length: 14 residues. The CDR3 DNA reads TGTGCCACCAACCCCGAGACTAGCTCCTACGAGCAGTACTTC. It translates to CATNPETSSYEQYF.

The rearrangement uses TRBV27 and TRBJ2-2, with D unresolved. Germline V gene data show CDR1 as MNHEY and CDR2 as SMNVEV (reference sequence). There are 17 residues in the CDR3. Trimming took 7 bases from V and 4 from J, leaving 22 bases between them. CDR3 in amino acids: CASTYLKAARGTGELFF. The CDR3 bases are TGTGCCAGCACCTACCTAAAAGCCGCTCGAGGCACCGGGGAGCTGTTTTTT.

V gene TRBV7-9 combines with J gene TRBJ1-2; D perhaps matches TRBD1 (6 bases). Trimming shortened V by 5 bases and J by 6 bases, and 13 bases separated the two germline ends. CDR1 is SEHNR and CDR2 is FQNEAQ in the germline V gene (reference sequence). The CDR3 runs 13 residues. CDR3 region: CASSVGAGDGYTF. Here the CDR3 DNA reads TGTGCCAGCAGCGTAGGGGCAGGGGATGGCTACACCTTC.

The chain has TRBV30 and TRBJ1-5, with 7 bases lining up with TRBD1. CDR1 is GTSNPN and CDR2 is SVGIG in the germline V gene (reference sequence). The junction had 10 bases not matched to a gene; V was cut back by 3 bases and J by 5 bases. The CDR3 runs 15 residues. Here the CDR3 DNA reads TGTGCCTGGAGCGAGGGGGCAGACAGTGATCAGCCCCAGCATTTT. Protein: CAWSEGADSDQPQHF.

The genes are TRBV4-1 and TRBJ2-7; 7 bases match TRBD2. Germline assignment: CDR1 MGHRA and CDR2 YSYEKL. V dropped 1 base and J dropped 6; count of bases not matched to a gene: 9. The CDR3 contains 15 residues. CDR3 sequence (DNA): TGCGCCAGCAGCCAAGGAGCGTGGGGAGGGACCGAGCAGTACTTC. Its protein product is CASSQGAWGGTEQYF.

The rearrangement links TRBV5-5 to TRBJ2-7; the D gene is possibly TRBD2 (5 bases). CDR1 is SGHKS, CDR2 YYEKEE, per germline (reference sequence). There are 15 residues in the CDR3. Trimming took off 0 bases at V and 2 bases at J, with 12 bases between the two ends. The DNA of the CDR3 is TGTGCCAGCAGCTTGGCATTGGTGGAGGCCTACGAGCAGTACTTC. Protein: CASSLALVEAYEQYF.

This chain joins TRBV5-6 and TRBJ1-6; D may be TRBD1 (6 bases). The CDR3 extends over 12 amino acids. The germline V and J ends were trimmed by 3 bases and 14 bases, with 12 bases remaining between them. CDR1 is SGHDT, CDR2 YYEEEE, per germline. CDR3 sequence: CASSSGGRSLHF. As DNA, the CDR3 is TGTGCCAGCAGCTCCGGGGGCCGGTCCCTCCACTTT.

The CDR3 region is CASSLNLWAEETQYF. The CDR3 DNA reads as TGTGCCAGCAGCTTAAACCTCTGGGCGGAAGAGACCCAGTACTTC. The V call is TRBV11-2, the J call TRBJ2-5; D gene ambiguous. The V end was cut by 2 bases, the J end by 3 bases, with 13 bases between. This CDR3 has 15 amino acids. Germline-derived CDR1 and CDR2 are SGHAT and FQNNGV.

V gene TRBV5-1 combines with J gene TRBJ1-1; 10 nucleotides agree with TRBD1. CDR1 is SGHRS, CDR2 YFSETQ, per germline. There are 15 residues in the CDR3. Losses at the gene ends were 4 bases for V and 3 bases for J; bases not matched to a gene: 6. The CDR3 reads CASSLPDRGDTEAFF. The DNA for the CDR3 is TGCGCCAGCAGCCTACCGGACAGGGGGGACACTGAAGCTTTCTTT.

This clone was counted once. The chain carries TRBV27 and TRBJ2-7; 11 bases map to TRBD2. V was pared by 4 bases and J by 2 bases, with 4 bases of the junction left unmatched. This CDR3 is built from 15 residues. From germline, CDR1 is MNHEY and CDR2 SMNVEV (reference sequence). The CDR3, as DNA: TGTGCCAGCAGTTACCTAGCGGGAGGCCCCTACGAGCAGTACTTC. Encoded protein: CASSYLAGGPYEQYF.

The chain recombines TRBV9 with TRBJ2-7; 7 bases map to TRBD2. Germline loops: CDR1 SGDLS, CDR2 YYNGEE. The V segment lost 3 bases and the J segment 4 bases; nucleotides outside the gene matches: 10. The CDR3 sequence is 15 residues long. The CDR3 loop reads CASSASGKGAYEQYF. The CDR3 DNA reads as TGTGCCAGCAGCGCCAGCGGGAAAGGCGCTTACGAGCAGTACTTC.

J is TRBJ1-2 and V is TRBV7-7; possible D gene TRBD1, 5 bases. The CDR3 covers 18 residues. Germline CDR1 SSHAT, CDR2 FNYEAQ (reference sequence). Trimming pared 4 bases from V and 6 bases from J, leaving 27 bases between. The CDR3 nucleotides read TGTGCCAGCAGCTACACTATCGCGGAGACAGCCTCCTGTAATGGCTACACCTTC. It translates to CASSYTIAETASCNGYTF.

The chain carries TRBV10-1 and TRBJ2-7; 9 bases line up with TRBD2. Germline trimming cut 7 bases from V and 6 bases from J; bases unmatched to any gene: 10. The CDR3 spans 14 residues. CDR1 is WNHNN and CDR2 is SYGVQD in the germline V gene (reference sequence). The CDR3 sequence: CASTAGGPSAEQYF. CDR3 DNA: TGCGCCAGCACGGCGGGAGGGCCAAGCGCCGAGCAGTACTTC.